Given below is one T cell receptor (beta chain) in context. The entry originates in a study of blood T cell repertoires in COVID-19. Study overall: PBMCs, B-cell-depleted T cells, or T cells provided the cDNA or gDNA that made up the material.

The germline V and J ends were trimmed by 3 bases and 5 bases, with 9 bases remaining between them. The CDR3 covers 13 residues. Germline loops: CDR1 SGDLS, CDR2 YYNGEE. The table came from immunoSEQ multiplex PCR; TCRdb's copy has only in-frame clones and leaves some out. The repertoire holds 95,000 to 150,000 clones, over 75% seen once, with roughly 17% in the top ten. The rearrangement uses TRBV9 and TRBJ1-5; D is unresolved. This clonotype was obtained from a man between 60 and 75 years old with active or convalescent COVID-19. The sequenced material came from peripheral blood. The CDR3 nucleotides are TGTGCCAGCAGCGAAGCAGCGGATCAGCCCCAGCATTTT. It specifies CASSEAADQPQHF.